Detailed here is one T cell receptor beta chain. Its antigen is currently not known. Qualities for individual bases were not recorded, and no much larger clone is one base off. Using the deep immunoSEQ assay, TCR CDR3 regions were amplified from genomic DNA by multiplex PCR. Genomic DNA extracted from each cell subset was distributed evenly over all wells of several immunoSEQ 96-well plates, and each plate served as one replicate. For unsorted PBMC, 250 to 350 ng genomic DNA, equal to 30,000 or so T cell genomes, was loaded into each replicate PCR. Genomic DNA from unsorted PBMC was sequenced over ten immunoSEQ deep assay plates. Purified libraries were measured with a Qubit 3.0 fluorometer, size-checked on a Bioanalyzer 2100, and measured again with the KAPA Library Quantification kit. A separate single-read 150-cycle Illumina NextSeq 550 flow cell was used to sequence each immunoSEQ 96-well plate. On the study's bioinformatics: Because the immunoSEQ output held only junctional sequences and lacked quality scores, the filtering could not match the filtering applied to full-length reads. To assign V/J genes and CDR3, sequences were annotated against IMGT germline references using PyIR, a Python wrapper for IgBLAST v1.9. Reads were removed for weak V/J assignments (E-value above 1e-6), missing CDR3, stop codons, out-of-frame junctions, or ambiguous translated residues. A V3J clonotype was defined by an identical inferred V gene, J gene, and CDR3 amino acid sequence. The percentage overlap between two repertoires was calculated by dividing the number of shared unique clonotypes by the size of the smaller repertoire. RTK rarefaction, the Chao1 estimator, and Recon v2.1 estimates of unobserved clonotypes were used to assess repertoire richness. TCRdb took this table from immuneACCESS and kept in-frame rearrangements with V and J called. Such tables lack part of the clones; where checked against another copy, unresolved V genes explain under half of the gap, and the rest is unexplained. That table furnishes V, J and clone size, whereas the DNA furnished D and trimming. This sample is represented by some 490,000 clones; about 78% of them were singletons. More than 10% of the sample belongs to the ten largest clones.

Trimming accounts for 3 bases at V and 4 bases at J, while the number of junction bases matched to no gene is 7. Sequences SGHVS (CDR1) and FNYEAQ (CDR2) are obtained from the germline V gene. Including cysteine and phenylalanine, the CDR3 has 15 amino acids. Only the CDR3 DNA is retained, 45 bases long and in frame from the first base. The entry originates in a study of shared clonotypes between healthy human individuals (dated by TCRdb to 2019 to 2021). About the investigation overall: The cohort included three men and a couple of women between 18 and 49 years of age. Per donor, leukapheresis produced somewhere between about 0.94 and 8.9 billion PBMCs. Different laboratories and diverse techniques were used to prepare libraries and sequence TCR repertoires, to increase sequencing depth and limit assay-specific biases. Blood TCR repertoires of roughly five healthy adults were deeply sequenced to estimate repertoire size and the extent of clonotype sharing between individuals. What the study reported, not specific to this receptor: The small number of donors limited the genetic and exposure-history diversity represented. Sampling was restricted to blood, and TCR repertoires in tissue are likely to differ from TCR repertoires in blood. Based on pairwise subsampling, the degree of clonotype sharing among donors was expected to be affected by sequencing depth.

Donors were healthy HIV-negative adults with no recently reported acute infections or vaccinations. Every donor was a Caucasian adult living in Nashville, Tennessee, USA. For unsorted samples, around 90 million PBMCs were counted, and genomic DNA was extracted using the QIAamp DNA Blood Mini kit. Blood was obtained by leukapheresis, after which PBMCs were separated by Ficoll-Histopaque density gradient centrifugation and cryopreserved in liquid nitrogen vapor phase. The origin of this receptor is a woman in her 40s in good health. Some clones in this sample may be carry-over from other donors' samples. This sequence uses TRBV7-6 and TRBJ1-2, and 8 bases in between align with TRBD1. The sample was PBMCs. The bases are TGTGCCAGCAGCTTCTCACGGACAGGGACCTATGGCTACACCTTC. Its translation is CASSFSRTGTYGYTF.